The rows below give T cell receptor beta chains drawn from one sample of a study of B cell selection in AIRE deficiency. Clones were read by immunoSEQ multiplex PCR, and TCRdb kept only the in-frame ones, dropping some. The profile shows some 1,700 clones, roughly 90% of them singletons. Sequenced: CD4+CD127+ conventional T cells sorted from PBMCs. The receptors come from a human donor in good health. CDR3s include the opening cysteine and the closing phenylalanine or tryptophan. A D gene is named only where the DNA matches it firmly. Not all rows give a size; the values are once, few, many and, for expanded clones, a class.

d_call j_call clone_size v_call cdr3_aa cdr3_nt
NA TRBJ2-7 NA TRBV27 CASRFVAERGYEQYF TGTGCCAGCCGGTTCGTAGCGGAAAGGGGGTACGAGCAGTACTTC
NA TRBJ2-4 NA TRBV5-1 CASSLRGGAIQYF TGCGCCAGCAGCCTCAGGGGGGGAGCCATTCAGTACTTC
NA TRBJ1-1 NA TRBV5-1 CASSLPAPSNTEAFF TGCGCCAGCAGCTTGCCCGCCCCGTCGAACACTGAAGCTTTCTTT
TRBD1 TRBJ2-3 NA TRBV4-1 CASSQDWDRANADTQYF TGCGCCAGCAGCCAAGATTGGGACAGGGCGAATGCAGATACGCAGTATTTT
NA TRBJ1-5 few TRBV9 CASTRGDQPQHF TGTGCCAGCACGAGGGGTGATCAGCCCCAGCATTTT
TRBD1 TRBJ2-7 NA TRBV27 CDSSLQGGQFYEQYF TGTGACAGCAGTTTACAAGGGGGACAGTTCTACGAGCAGTACTTC
NA TRBJ1-2 NA TRBV6-5 CASSYSKGDGVGYTF TGTGCCAGCAGTTACTCGAAGGGGGACGGAGTCGGCTACACCTTC
NA TRBJ2-1 NA TRBV6-4 CASSRQWGGNEQFF TGTGCCAGCAGTCGACAGTGGGGCGGCAATGAGCAGTTCTTC
NA TRBJ2-3 NA TRBV15 CATSRVSGTSTDTQYF TGTGCCACCAGCAGAGTCTCAGGGACCAGCACAGATACGCAGTATTTT
TRBD1 TRBJ1-6 NA TRBV27 CASSLRPGTGAVFTLHF TGTGCCAGCAGTTTGCGACCGGGGACAGGGGCTGTGTTCACCCTCCACTTT
NA TRBJ1-1 NA TRBV18 CASSPVWQNTEAFF TGTGCCAGCTCACCAGTGTGGCAGAACACTGAAGCTTTCTTT
TRBD2 TRBJ2-1 NA TRBV2 CASRQPGLASEQFF TGTGCCAGCAGGCAACCGGGACTAGCAAGCGAGCAGTTCTTC
NA TRBJ2-4 NA TRBV29-1 CSVGPAGLAKNIQYF TGCAGCGTTGGGCCGGCAGGATTAGCCAAAAACATTCAGTACTTC
TRBD1 TRBJ1-5 few TRBV28 CASSLTQGANQPQHF TGTGCCAGCAGTTTAACCCAGGGGGCCAATCAGCCCCAGCATTTT
NA TRBJ1-3 NA TRBV11-3 CASSSGSSGNTIYF TGTGCCAGCAGCTCAGGAAGCTCTGGAAACACCATATATTTT
NA TRBJ2-5 NA TRBV29-1 CSVSPRQETQYF TGCAGCGTTTCGCCCCGGCAAGAGACCCAGTACTTC
TRBD2 TRBJ2-7 NA TRBV7-3 CASNLLAGADEQYF TGTGCCAGCAACTTACTAGCGGGAGCGGACGAGCAGTACTTC
NA TRBJ2-3 NA TRBV4-1 CASSRWEADTQYF TGCGCCAGCAGCCGTTGGGAGGCAGATACGCAGTATTTT
TRBD2 TRBJ2-1 NA TRBV28 CASSLEGLAGVAEQFF TGTGCCAGCAGTTTAGAAGGACTAGCGGGAGTTGCTGAGCAGTTCTTC
NA TRBJ2-6 NA TRBV4-2 CASSQDPPSGANVLTF TGTGCCAGCAGCCAAGATCCCCCCTCTGGGGCCAACGTCCTGACTTTC
NA TRBJ2-7 NA TRBV6-6 CASSYHPGPGYEQYF TGTGCCAGCAGTTACCATCCTGGACCCGGATACGAGCAGTACTTC